A selection of T cell receptor beta chains follows, all from one sample in a study of regulatory T cells in long-lasting Graves disease. Using its own MiXCR run on the multiplex PCR reads, TCRdb lists one record per CDR3 protein. The table includes roughly 430,000 distinct CDR3 sequences, roughly 15% detected once. These sequences were also reported in another study, on T cells in Graves' hyperthyroidism and ophthalmopathy.

The sequences come from peripheral blood mononuclear cells (PBMCs), collected at new diagnosis, from a patient treated with antithyroid drugs. The receptors stem from a woman aged 25-40 years with Graves disease. The CDR3 runs from the conserved cysteine through the conserved F or W. A D gene is named only where the DNA matches it firmly. Size tells how often a clone was seen (once, few, many) or the class of an expanded clone, and some rows leave it out.

d_call	v_call	j_call	clone_size	cdr3_nt	cdr3_aa
TRBD2	TRBV11-2	TRBJ2-3	many	TGTGCCAGCAGCTACACGGGGCCTTCGGCGGGAGGAAACACAGATACGCAGTATTTT	CASSYTGPSAGGNTDTQYF
-	TRBV13	TRBJ2-7	many	TGTGCCAGCAGCTTAGCGCCCTTAGGCAACGAGCAGTACTTC	CASSLAPLGNEQYF
-	TRBV28	TRBJ1-2	-	TGTGCCAGCAGGGCTTCCGACGGAACATACTATGGCTACACCTTC	CASRASDGTYYGYTF
-	TRBV14	TRBJ2-1	-	TGTGCCAGCAGCCCCCGGGGACATGAGCAGTTCTTC	CASSPRGHEQFF
-	TRBV10-3	TRBJ1-1	-	TGTGCCAGCAGGCCGGCCAGGGGCCAGAACACTGAAGCTTTCTTT	CASRPARGQNTEAFF
TRBD2	TRBV7-9	TRBJ2-1	-	TGTGCCAGCAGCCCCGGGGGGACGCGGAATGAGCAGTTCTTC	CASSPGGTRNEQFF
TRBD2	TRBV4-1	TRBJ2-1	-	TGCGCCAGCAGCCACGGACTAGCGGGAGTAACCTACAATGAGCAGTTCTTC	CASSHGLAGVTYNEQFF
-	TRBV12-3/TRBV12-4	TRBJ2-7	-	TGTGCCAGCACCAAGGGGGACGAGCAGTACTTC	CASTKGDEQYF
-	TRBV19	TRBJ1-1	few	TGTGCCACTGGCTCTTACACTGAAGCTTTCTTT	CATGSYTEAFF
TRBD2	TRBV9	TRBJ2-2	-	TGTGCCAGCAGCGTCGGCGGGAGCAGGAACACCGGGGAGCTGTTTTTT	CASSVGGSRNTGELFF
-	TRBV7-2	TRBJ1-1	many	TGTGCCAGCAGCAACCAACTGGGGGCGCGGGGGAACACTGAAGCTTTCTTT	CASSNQLGARGNTEAFF
-	TRBV7-2	TRBJ2-3	few	TGTGCCAGCAGCTTAGGAGGGTATAGCACAGATACGCAGTATTTT	CASSLGGYSTDTQYF
-	TRBV7-9	TRBJ2-1	many	TGTGCCAGCAGCTTCGGGACCACCTACAATGAGCAGTTCTTC	CASSFGTTYNEQFF
-	TRBV29-1	TRBJ1-1	-	TGCAGCGTTCACGACCCCTTGGACACTGAAGCTTTCTTT	CSVHDPLDTEAFF
-	TRBV2	TRBJ2-3	many	TGTGCCAGCAGTGATTGGGATCCAGATACGCAGTATTTT	CASSDWDPDTQYF
-	TRBV4-3	TRBJ2-7	-	TGCGCCAGCAGCCAAACCCTGACACGGGTAGAGCAGTACTTC	CASSQTLTRVEQYF
-	TRBV2	TRBJ1-5	few	TGTGCCAGCAGCCCCCGTCATAGCAATCAGCCCCAGCATTTT	CASSPRHSNQPQHF
TRBD2	TRBV27	TRBJ2-3	many	TGTGCCAGCCTCCCGGCTAGCGGGAGGACAGATACGCAGTATTTT	CASLPASGRTDTQYF
TRBD2	TRBV7-2	TRBJ2-7	-	TGTGCCAGCAGCTTAGTATCGTTCGCTAGCGGGCGAGGCTCCTACGAGCAGTACTTC	CASSLVSFASGRGSYEQYF
-	TRBV7-2	TRBJ2-5	many	TGTGCCAGCAGCTCCCGGGTCTTCCTAGAGGAGACCCAGTACTTC	CASSSRVFLEETQYF
TRBD2	TRBV13	TRBJ2-1	many	TGTGCCAGCAGCACCAGCGGGAGCTCCTACAATGAGCAGTTCTTC	CASSTSGSSYNEQFF
TRBD1	TRBV24-1	TRBJ1-2	many	TGTGCCACCAGTGATAGACAGGGGGCTGACGGCTACACCTTC	CATSDRQGADGYTF
-	TRBV10-3	TRBJ1-1	many	TGTGCCATCAGTGAAGGGCAGGCGGGGGGTAACACTGAAGCTTTCTTT	CAISEGQAGGNTEAFF
-	TRBV20-1	TRBJ2-2	many	TGCAGTGCTAGGCTGACATGGAACACCGGGGAGCTGTTTTTT	CSARLTWNTGELFF
TRBD2	TRBV28	TRBJ2-1	many	TGTGCCAGCAGTTTCGGGGGGGCTACCTCCTACAATGAGCAGTTCTTC	CASSFGGATSYNEQFF
-	TRBV28	TRBJ1-5	-	TGTGCCACCCACGTACGGGGCTCGGGTCAGCCCCAGCATTTT	CATHVRGSGQPQHF
TRBD2	TRBV19	TRBJ2-3	-	TGTGTTGCGGGAGTCGGGGATACGCAGTATTTT	CVAGVGDTQYF
-	TRBV13	TRBJ2-3	-	TGTGCCAGCAGAGCAACTCCGGGCCGGAGGCCCGATACGCAGTATTTT	CASRATPGRRPDTQYF
-	TRBV5-1	TRBJ2-4	-	TGCGCCAGCAGCTTGGGGGTACGAAACATTCAGTACTTC	CASSLGVRNIQYF
-	TRBV14	TRBJ2-2	few	TGTGCCAGCAGCTCTAGGCTATCCACTGCTAACACCGGGGAGCTGTTTTTT	CASSSRLSTANTGELFF
TRBD1	TRBV27	TRBJ2-2	many	TGTGCCAGCTTGGGACAGGACACCGGGGAGCTGTTTTTT	CASLGQDTGELFF
-	TRBV6-1	TRBJ1-5	few	TGTGCCAGCAGTCGTCCCACAGCTTATCAGCCCCAGCATTTT	CASSRPTAYQPQHF
-	TRBV3-1	TRBJ2-3	many	TGTGCCAGCAGCCAAGATTCGTGGGGGGGACAGGCTTGGGATACGCAGTATTTT	CASSQDSWGGQAWDTQYF
TRBD1	TRBV6-2/TRBV6-3	TRBJ2-7	-	TGTGCCAGCAGTCTGGCGTCGGACAGGGACAACGAGCAGTACTTC	CASSLASDRDNEQYF
TRBD2	TRBV7-2	TRBJ2-1	few	TGTGCCAGCAGCTTAGAAGGGGCTAGCGGGAGCTATGAGCAGTTCTTC	CASSLEGASGSYEQFF
TRBD1	TRBV20-1	TRBJ2-1	many	TGCAGTGCTAGAATTAGGACAGGGGGTTTATTCAGCTCCTACAATGAGCAGTTCTTC	CSARIRTGGLFSSYNEQFF
TRBD2	TRBV6-1	TRBJ2-7	many	TGTGCCAGCAGCTTACGACTAGCGGGAAGAGAGCAGTACTTC	CASSLRLAGREQYF
-	TRBV12-3/TRBV12-4	TRBJ1-6	many	TGTGCCAGCAGTTCCACAGGGCGCGAGAGTTCACCCCTCCACTTT	CASSSTGRESSPLHF
TRBD2	TRBV20-1	TRBJ2-2	few	TGCAGTGCTCTACAAGCGGGAGAGAACACCGGGGAGCTGTTTTTT	CSALQAGENTGELFF
TRBD2	TRBV28	TRBJ2-7	-	TGTGCCAGCAGCCACTTAGGGCTAGCGGGAACCTACGAGCAGTACTTC	CASSHLGLAGTYEQYF
TRBD2	TRBV6-2/TRBV6-3	TRBJ2-1	many	TGTGCCAGCAGCACACCGGGACTAGTTCGCAACGAGCAGTTCTTC	CASSTPGLVRNEQFF
-	TRBV7-9	TRBJ1-6	few	TGTGCCAGCAGCTTAGTAGCCGTTGCGAATTCACCCCTCCACTTT	CASSLVAVANSPLHF